Here is one T cell receptor beta chain with its context. Its matching antigen is unknown. The method was immunoSEQ multiplex PCR; TCRdb's version includes in-frame clones alone and lacks a portion of them. In the table there are about 150,000 clones, 90% of which are singletons. This specimen belongs to a study of OX40 agonist ivuxolimab in advanced cancers. Whole-study findings and limits: The study found that CD8+ T cells averaged more expanded clones than CD4+. Low levels of normalized T-cell clonal expansion also appeared in some nonresponders. Partial responders receiving 0.1-3.0 mg/kg showed among the lowest clonal expansion.

V shed 2 bases and J shed 3 bases, with 10 bases lying between them. Germline V gene sequence: CDR1 SGHNT, CDR2 YENEEA. The CDR3 is 14 amino acids. V usage is TRBV11-3 and J usage is TRBJ1-1, with D possibly being TRBD1 (5 bases). Sequenced here: CD4+ or CD8+ T cells sorted from blood, sampled in a trial of the OX40 agonist ivuxolimab. The TCR comes from an adult with an advanced solid tumor such as melanoma, head and neck, liver or kidney cancer. The CDR3 coding sequence is TGTGCCAGCAGCTTATCTGGGGGTGACACTGAAGCTTTCTTT. Translating it yields CASSLSGGDTEAFF.